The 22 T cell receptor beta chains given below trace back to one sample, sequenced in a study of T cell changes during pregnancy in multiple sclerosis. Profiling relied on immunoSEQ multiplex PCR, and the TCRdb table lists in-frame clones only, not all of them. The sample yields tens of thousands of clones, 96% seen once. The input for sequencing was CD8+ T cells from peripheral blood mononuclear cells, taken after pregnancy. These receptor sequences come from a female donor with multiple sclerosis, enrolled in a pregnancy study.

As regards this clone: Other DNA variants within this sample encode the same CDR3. Here the CDR3 DNA reads TGTGCCAGCAGCCAAGACCACTACGAGCAGTACTTC. The encoded protein is CASSQDHYEQYF. The rearrangement links TRBV14 to TRBJ2-7; D call uncertain. Germline CDR1 is SGHDN and CDR2 is FVKESK. V was shortened by 0 bases and J by 3 bases, with 3 bases between the two germline ends. This CDR3 spans 12 amino acids.

CDR3 sequence reads: CASSLGTGGIGANVLTF. The DNA for the CDR3 is TGTGCCAGCAGCTTAGGGACAGGGGGCATCGGGGCCAACGTCCTGACTTTC. The chain joins TRBV7-9 to TRBJ2-6, with 11 nucleotides matching TRBD1. The junction had 3 bases not matched to a gene; V was cut back by 1 base and J by 4 bases. The CDR3 sequence is 17 residues long. Germline loops: CDR1 SEHNR, CDR2 FQNEAQ (reference sequence). Together with reference TRBV7-9 and TRBJ2-6, the CDR3 gives the full variable domain: DTGVSQNPRHKITKRGQNVTFRCDPISEHNRLYWYRQTLGQGPEFLTYFQNEAQLEKSRLLSDRFSAERPKGSFSTLEIQRTEQGDSAMYLCASSLGTGGIGANVLTFGAGSRLTVL.

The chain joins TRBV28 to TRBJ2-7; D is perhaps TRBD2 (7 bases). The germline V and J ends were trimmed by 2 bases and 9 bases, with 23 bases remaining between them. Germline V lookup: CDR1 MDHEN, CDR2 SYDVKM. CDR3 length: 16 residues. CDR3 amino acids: CASSLLASGRGRGQYF. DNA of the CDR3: TGTGCCAGCAGTTTACTAGCTAGCGGAAGGGGGAGAGGGCAGTACTTC.

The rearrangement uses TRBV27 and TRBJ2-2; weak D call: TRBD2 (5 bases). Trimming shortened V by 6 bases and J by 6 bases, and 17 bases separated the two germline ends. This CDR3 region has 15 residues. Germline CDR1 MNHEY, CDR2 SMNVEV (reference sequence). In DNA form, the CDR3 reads TGTGCCAGCAGCCCTACTAGTCGGGTTGCCGGGGAGCTGTTTTTT. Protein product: CASSPTSRVAGELFF.

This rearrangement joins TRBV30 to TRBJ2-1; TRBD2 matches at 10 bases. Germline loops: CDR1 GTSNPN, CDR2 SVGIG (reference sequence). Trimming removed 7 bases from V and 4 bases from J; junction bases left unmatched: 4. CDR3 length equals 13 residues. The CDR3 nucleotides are TGTGCCTCAATACTAGCGGGATACAATGAGCAGTTCTTC. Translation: CASILAGYNEQFF.

The CDR3 DNA is TGTGCCAGCAGTTTGACCCCTTCCAGGGGGCGGGATGGCTACACCTTC. It specifies CASSLTPSRGRDGYTF. This sequence joins TRBV28 and TRBJ1-2, with 8 bases matching TRBD1. V shed 3 bases, J shed 6 bases, and the junction held 12 bases outside the gene matches. CDR3 length equals 16 residues. Germline V gene sequence: CDR1 MDHEN, CDR2 SYDVKM.

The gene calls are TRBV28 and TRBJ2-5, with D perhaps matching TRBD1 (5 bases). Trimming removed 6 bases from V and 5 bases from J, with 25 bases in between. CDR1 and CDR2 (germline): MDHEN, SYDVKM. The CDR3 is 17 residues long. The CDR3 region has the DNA TGTGCCAGCAGCCCCATCTCGACAGTCCCCAAACCGGAGACCCAGTACTTC. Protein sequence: CASSPISTVPKPETQYF.

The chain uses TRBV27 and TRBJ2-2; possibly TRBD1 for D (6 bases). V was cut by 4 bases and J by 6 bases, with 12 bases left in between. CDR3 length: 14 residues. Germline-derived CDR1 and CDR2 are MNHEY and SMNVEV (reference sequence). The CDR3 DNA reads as TGTGCCAGCAGTTGGGGGCCCCACCCCGGGGAGCTGTTTTTT. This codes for CASSWGPHPGELFF.

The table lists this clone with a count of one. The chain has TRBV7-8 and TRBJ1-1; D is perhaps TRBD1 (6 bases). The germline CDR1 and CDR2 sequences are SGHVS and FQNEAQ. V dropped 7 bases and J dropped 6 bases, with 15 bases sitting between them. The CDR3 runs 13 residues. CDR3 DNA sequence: TGTGCCAGCACCCTGGGACATCACGCTGAAGCTTTCTTT. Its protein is CASTLGHHAEAFF.

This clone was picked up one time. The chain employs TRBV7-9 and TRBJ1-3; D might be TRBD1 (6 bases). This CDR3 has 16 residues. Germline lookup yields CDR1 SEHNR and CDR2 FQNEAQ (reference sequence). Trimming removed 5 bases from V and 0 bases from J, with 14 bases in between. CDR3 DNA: TGTGCCAGCAGCGGAGCCGGGACACCCTCTGGAAACACCATATATTTT. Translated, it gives CASSGAGTPSGNTIYF.

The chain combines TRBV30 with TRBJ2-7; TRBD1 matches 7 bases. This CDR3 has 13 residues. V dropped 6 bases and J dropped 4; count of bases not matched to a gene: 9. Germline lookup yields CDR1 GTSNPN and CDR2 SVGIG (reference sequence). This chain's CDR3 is CACKGAYSYEQYF. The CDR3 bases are TGTGCCTGTAAGGGGGCTTACTCTTACGAGCAGTACTTC.

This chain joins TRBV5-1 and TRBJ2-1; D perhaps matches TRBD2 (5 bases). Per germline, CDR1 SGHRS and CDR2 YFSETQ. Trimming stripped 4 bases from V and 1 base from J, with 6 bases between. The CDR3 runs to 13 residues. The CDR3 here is CASSRGSYNEQFF. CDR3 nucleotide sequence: TGCGCCAGCAGCCGGGGATCCTACAATGAGCAGTTCTTC.

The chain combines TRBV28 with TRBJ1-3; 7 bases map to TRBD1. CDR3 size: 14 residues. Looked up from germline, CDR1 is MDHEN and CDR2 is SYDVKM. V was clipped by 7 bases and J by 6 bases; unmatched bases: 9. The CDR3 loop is CASNPGDSLNTIYF. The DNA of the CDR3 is TGTGCCAGCAATCCGGGGGACAGTCTAAACACCATATATTTT.

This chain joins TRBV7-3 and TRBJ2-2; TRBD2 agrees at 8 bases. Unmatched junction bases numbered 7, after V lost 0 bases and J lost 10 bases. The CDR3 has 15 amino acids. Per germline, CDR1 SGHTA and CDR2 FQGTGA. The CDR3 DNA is TGTGCCAGCAGCTTAACCGGGAGGGCCCCGTTGGAGCTGTTTTTT. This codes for CASSLTGRAPLELFF. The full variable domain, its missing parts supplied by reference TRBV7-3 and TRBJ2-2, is GAGVSQTPSNKVTEKGKYVELRCDPISGHTALYWYRQSLGQGPEFLIYFQGTGAADDSGLPNDRFFAVRPEGSVSTLKIQRTERGDSAVYLCASSLTGRAPLELFFGEGSRLTVL.

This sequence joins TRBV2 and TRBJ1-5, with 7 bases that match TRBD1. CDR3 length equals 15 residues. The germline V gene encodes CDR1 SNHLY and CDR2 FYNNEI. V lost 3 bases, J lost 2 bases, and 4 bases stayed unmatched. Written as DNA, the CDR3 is TGTGCCAGCAGTGAGACAGGGTTACGCAATCAGCCCCAGCATTTT. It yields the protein CASSETGLRNQPQHF.

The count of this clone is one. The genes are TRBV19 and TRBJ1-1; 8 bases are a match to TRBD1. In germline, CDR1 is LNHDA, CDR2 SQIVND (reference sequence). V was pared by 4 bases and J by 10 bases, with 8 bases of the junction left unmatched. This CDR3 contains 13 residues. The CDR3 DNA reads TGTGCCAGTAGTACAGGGGGCCGTGGCGGAGCTTTCTTT. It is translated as CASSTGGRGGAFF.

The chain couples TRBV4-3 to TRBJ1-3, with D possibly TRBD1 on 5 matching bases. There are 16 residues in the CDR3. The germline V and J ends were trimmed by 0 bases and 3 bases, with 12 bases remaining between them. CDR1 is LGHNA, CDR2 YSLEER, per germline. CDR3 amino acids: CASSQDAGIVGNTIYF. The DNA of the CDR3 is TGCGCCAGCAGCCAAGATGCAGGGATCGTTGGAAACACCATATATTTT.

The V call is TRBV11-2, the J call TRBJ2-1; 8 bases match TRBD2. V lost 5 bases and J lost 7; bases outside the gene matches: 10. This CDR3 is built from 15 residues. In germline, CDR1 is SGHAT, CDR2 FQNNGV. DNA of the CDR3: TGTGCCAGCAGCCCACGGGAGGGCCTTTCGAATGAGCAGTTCTTC. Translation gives CASSPREGLSNEQFF.

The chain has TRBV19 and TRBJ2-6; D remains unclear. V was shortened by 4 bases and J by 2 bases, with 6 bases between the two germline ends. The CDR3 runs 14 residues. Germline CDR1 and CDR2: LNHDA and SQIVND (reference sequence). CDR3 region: CASSNQAGANVLTF. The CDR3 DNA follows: TGTGCCAGTAGTAACCAGGCTGGGGCCAACGTCCTGACTTTC. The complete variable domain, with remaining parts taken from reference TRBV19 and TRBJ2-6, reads DGGITQSPKYLFRKEGQNVTLSCEQNLNHDAMYWYRQDPGQGLRLIYYSQIVNDFQKGDIAEGYSVSREKKESFPLTVTSAQKNPTAFYLCASSNQAGANVLTFGAGSRLTVL.

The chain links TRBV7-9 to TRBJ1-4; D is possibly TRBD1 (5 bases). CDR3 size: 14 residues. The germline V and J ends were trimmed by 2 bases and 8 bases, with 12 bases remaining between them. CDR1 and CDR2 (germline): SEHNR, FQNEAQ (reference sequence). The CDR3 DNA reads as TGTGCCAGCAGCTTAAGGGGTGATGGCGAAAAACTGTTTTTT. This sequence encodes CASSLRGDGEKLFF.

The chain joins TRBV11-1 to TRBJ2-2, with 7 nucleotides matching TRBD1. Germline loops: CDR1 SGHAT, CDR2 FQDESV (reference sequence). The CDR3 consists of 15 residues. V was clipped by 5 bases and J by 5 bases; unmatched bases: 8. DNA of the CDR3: TGTGCCAGCAGCCCCAACAGGGGAAGGACCGGGGAGCTGTTTTTT. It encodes CASSPNRGRTGELFF.

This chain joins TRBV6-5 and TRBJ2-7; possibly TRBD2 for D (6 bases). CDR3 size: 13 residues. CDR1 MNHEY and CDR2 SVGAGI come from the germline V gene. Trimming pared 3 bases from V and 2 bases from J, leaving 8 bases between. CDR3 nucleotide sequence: TGTGCCAGCAGTTATGGAGGGCCCTACGAGCAGTACTTC. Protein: CASSYGGPYEQYF.